Described below is a single T cell receptor beta chain sequence and its context. As yet, its antigen is unknown. These data come from a study of identical twins. Study results and caveats: Conclusions leaned on cross-sectional statistical analysis and did not track the same donors over time. Fewer insertions characterized abundant cord blood beta clonotypes, whereas memory repertoires showed none.

The CDR3 extends over 15 amino acids. The germline gives CDR1 LGHDT, CDR2 YNNKEL (reference sequence). Trimming left V 0 bases short and J 4 bases short, with 12 bases between. TCRdb recomputed calls from the 5' RACE reads with MiXCR, one row per CDR3 protein. The repertoire has 450,000 or so distinct CDR3 sequences, 14% of them found once; the top ten carry about 0.54%. The sample was also reused in another study, on yellow fever vaccine responses in identical twins.

Sequenced sample: CD4+ T cells sorted from blood. This receptor was obtained from a woman aged 18 to 35 in good health. The V gene is TRBV3-1, the J gene TRBJ2-5; D might be TRBD1 (6 bases). Here the CDR3 reads CASSQDTMGAETQYF. The CDR3 DNA is TGTGCCAGCAGCCAAGATACGATGGGGGCAGAGACCCAGTACTTC.